The table lists the clone carrying this T cell receptor (beta chain) with a count of one. Its matching antigen is unknown. CDR3 length: 13 amino acids. Looked up from germline, CDR1 is MNHNS and CDR2 is SASEGT. Trimming removed 5 bases at V and 6 bases at J, with 13 bases between. Using unique molecular identifiers, the investigators prepared the TCRbeta library. TCRdb re-called the PCR reads through MiXCR, storing one row per CDR3 protein. The sample includes tens of thousands of distinct CDR3 sequences, 40% to 65% of them seen just once. This specimen comes from a study of T-cell reconstitution after alpha-beta-depleted transplantation in children. Study-level findings and limits: Several hundred rapidly expanded clones from non-depleted graft cells reportedly supplied alpha-beta T cells about two months post-transplant. For some patients, TCRbeta diversity was high at day 60 because of recipient T cells and thymic progenitors that survived. The main origin of T-cell counts and diversity one year after transplant was newly produced T cells.

This specimen consisted of peripheral blood, obtained before TCRalphabeta/CD19-depleted stem cell transplant. This chain joins TRBV6-1 and TRBJ1-1; D is ambiguous. The TCR was taken from a boy less than two years old with SCID, due to receive a stem cell transplant. Here the CDR3 DNA reads TGTGCCAGCAGTCAGACTGGGGTCTCTGAAGCTTTCTTT. Protein product: CASSQTGVSEAFF.